This is a list of T cell receptor beta chains from one sample in a study of beta chain features in type 1 diabetes. Produced via immunoSEQ multiplex PCR; TCRdb's table is partial and in-frame only. The table includes 900,000 or so clones, 17% detected once. Sequenced sample: naive CD4+ T cells from blood. The origin of the receptors is a woman under 30 in good health. CDR3s include the opening cysteine and the closing phenylalanine or tryptophan. The order of the fields is CDR3 protein, CDR3 DNA, D gene, V gene, J gene, clone size. A D gene is named only where the DNA matches it firmly. Some rows have no size entry. The others give once, few or many, or a class for an expanded clone.

CDR3aa: CASSRNREIRYEQYF
CDR3nt: TGTGCCAGCAGTCGCAACAGGGAGATTCGGTACGAGCAGTACTTC
d_gene: NA
v_gene: TRBV6-6
j_gene: TRBJ2-7
abundance: NA

CDR3aa: CASSQAGQINTIYF
CDR3nt: TGCGCCAGCAGCCAAGCGGGACAGATAAACACCATATATTTT
d_gene: TRBD1
v_gene: TRBV4-1
j_gene: TRBJ1-3
abundance: NA

CDR3aa: CASSVTGGYTF
CDR3nt: TGTGCCAGCAGCGTGACGGGCGGCTACACCTTC
d_gene: NA
v_gene: TRBV7-2
j_gene: TRBJ1-2
abundance: few

CDR3aa: CASSPPLDTAQYF
CDR3nt: TGTGCCAGCAGCCCCCCTCTCGATACGGCCCAGTACTTC
d_gene: NA
v_gene: TRBV7-9
j_gene: TRBJ2-5
abundance: NA

CDR3aa: CASGLAGQETQYF
CDR3nt: TGTGCTAGTGGACTAGCGGGCCAAGAGACCCAGTACTTC
d_gene: TRBD2
v_gene: TRBV12-5
j_gene: TRBJ2-5
abundance: NA

CDR3aa: CASATSYGYTF
CDR3nt: TGTGCCAGCGCGACCAGCTATGGCTACACCTTC
d_gene: NA
v_gene: TRBV28
j_gene: TRBJ1-2
abundance: NA

CDR3aa: CASSPRQGAYEQYF
CDR3nt: TGTGCCAGCAGCCCGAGACAGGGAGCCTACGAGCAGTACTTC
d_gene: TRBD1
v_gene: TRBV14
j_gene: TRBJ2-7
abundance: few

CDR3aa: CASGVPGTYEQYF
CDR3nt: TGTGCCAGCGGGGTTCCGGGCACGTACGAGCAGTACTTC
d_gene: NA
v_gene: TRBV28
j_gene: TRBJ2-7
abundance: NA

CDR3aa: CASSQEDEQFF
CDR3nt: TGTGCCAGCTCGCAGGAGGATGAGCAGTTCTTC
d_gene: NA
v_gene: TRBV18
j_gene: TRBJ2-1
abundance: NA

CDR3aa: CSVTLLAGVLHEQFF
CDR3nt: TGCAGCGTGACCCTCCTAGCGGGAGTCCTCCATGAGCAGTTCTTC
d_gene: TRBD2
v_gene: TRBV29-1
j_gene: TRBJ2-1
abundance: few

CDR3aa: CASSQVGTGGEKLFF
CDR3nt: TGCGCCAGCAGCCAAGTGGGGACAGGCGGTGAAAAACTGTTTTTT
d_gene: TRBD1
v_gene: TRBV4-1
j_gene: TRBJ1-4
abundance: NA

CDR3aa: CASSPTQGMETQYF
CDR3nt: TGTGCCAGCTCACCGACACAGGGTATGGAGACCCAGTACTTC
d_gene: NA
v_gene: TRBV18
j_gene: TRBJ2-5
abundance: few

CDR3aa: CASSLQEGVSQPQHF
CDR3nt: TGTGCCAGCAGCTTACAGGAAGGGGTCAGTCAGCCCCAGCATTTT
d_gene: NA
v_gene: TRBV7-2
j_gene: TRBJ1-5
abundance: few

CDR3aa: CASSPARQNPMNTEAFF
CDR3nt: TGTGCCAGCAGTCCCGCTCGACAGAATCCCATGAACACTGAAGCTTTCTTT
d_gene: NA
v_gene: TRBV27
j_gene: TRBJ1-1
abundance: NA

CDR3aa: CSVELGQGGMRRFF
CDR3nt: TGCAGCGTTGAATTGGGACAGGGCGGTATGCGACGGTTCTTC
d_gene: TRBD1
v_gene: TRBV29-1
j_gene: TRBJ2-1
abundance: NA

CDR3aa: CASRQNYGYTF
CDR3nt: TGTGCCAGCAGACAGAATTATGGCTACACCTTC
d_gene: NA
v_gene: TRBV6-1
j_gene: TRBJ1-2
abundance: few

CDR3aa: CASSQTPGQGNNEQFF
CDR3nt: TGTGCCAGCAGTCAGACACCAGGACAGGGGAACAATGAGCAGTTCTTC
d_gene: TRBD1
v_gene: TRBV28
j_gene: TRBJ2-1
abundance: few

CDR3aa: CASRGASADTQYF
CDR3nt: TGTGCCAGCAGAGGGGCGTCCGCAGATACGCAGTATTTT
d_gene: NA
v_gene: TRBV18
j_gene: TRBJ2-3
abundance: few

CDR3aa: CASSQGQRADTQYF
CDR3nt: TGCGCCAGCAGCCAAGGCCAGCGAGCAGATACGCAGTATTTT
d_gene: NA
v_gene: TRBV4-3
j_gene: TRBJ2-3
abundance: few

CDR3aa: CAISESRLEMYF
CDR3nt: TGTGCCATCAGTGAGTCCCGGTTGGAGATGTACTTC
d_gene: NA
v_gene: TRBV10-3
j_gene: TRBJ2-5
abundance: NA

CDR3aa: CASSGFLAGEKTQYF
CDR3nt: TGTGCCAGCAGTGGGTTTTTAGCGGGAGAGAAGACCCAGTACTTC
d_gene: TRBD2
v_gene: TRBV25-1
j_gene: TRBJ2-5
abundance: NA

CDR3aa: CASSYSIGRNNEQFF
CDR3nt: TGTGCCAGCAGTTACTCGATAGGTAGAAACAATGAGCAGTTCTTC
d_gene: NA
v_gene: TRBV6-5
j_gene: TRBJ2-1
abundance: NA

CDR3aa: CASSIGAGVNNEQFF
CDR3nt: TGTGCCAGTAGTATTGGGGCGGGAGTAAACAATGAGCAGTTCTTC
d_gene: TRBD2
v_gene: TRBV19
j_gene: TRBJ2-1
abundance: few

CDR3aa: CASSSGGTGLYEQYF
CDR3nt: TGTGCCAGCAGTTCGGGCGGGACCGGGTTATACGAGCAGTACTTC
d_gene: NA
v_gene: TRBV6-6
j_gene: TRBJ2-7
abundance: few

CDR3aa: CASSLGGDPTGQQYF
CDR3nt: TGTGCCAGCAGCTTGGGGGGGGACCCTACCGGCCAGCAGTACTTC
d_gene: NA
v_gene: TRBV5-4
j_gene: TRBJ2-7
abundance: NA

CDR3aa: CSAGEIYGYTF
CDR3nt: TGCAGTGCTGGGGAAATTTATGGCTACACCTTC
d_gene: NA
v_gene: TRBV20-1
j_gene: TRBJ1-2
abundance: NA

CDR3aa: CASSQDGQGSAYEQYF
CDR3nt: TGCGCCAGCAGCCAAGATGGACAGGGTTCTGCGTACGAGCAGTACTTC
d_gene: TRBD1
v_gene: TRBV7-9
j_gene: TRBJ2-7
abundance: NA

CDR3aa: CASSPRPYEQYF
CDR3nt: TGTGCCAGCAGCCCCAGACCCTACGAGCAGTACTTC
d_gene: NA
v_gene: TRBV7-9
j_gene: TRBJ2-7
abundance: few

CDR3aa: CASSFTGTGVTEAFF
CDR3nt: TGCGCCAGCAGCTTTACCGGGACAGGGGTAACTGAAGCTTTCTTT
d_gene: TRBD1
v_gene: TRBV5-1
j_gene: TRBJ1-1
abundance: NA

CDR3aa: CAISSELSNNNEQFF
CDR3nt: TGTGCCATCAGTAGTGAACTTTCGAACAACAATGAGCAGTTCTTC
d_gene: NA
v_gene: TRBV10-3
j_gene: TRBJ2-1
abundance: few

CDR3aa: CASSPGEGRSTDTQYF
CDR3nt: TGTGCCAGCAGCCCGGGTGAGGGGAGGAGCACAGATACGCAGTATTTT
d_gene: NA
v_gene: TRBV9
j_gene: TRBJ2-3
abundance: NA

CDR3aa: CASSQEIYGRNEQFF
CDR3nt: TGTGCCAGCAGCCAAGAAATTTACGGACGGAATGAGCAGTTCTTC
d_gene: NA
v_gene: TRBV4-2
j_gene: TRBJ2-1
abundance: NA

CDR3aa: CASSLAPGLAGGGSHEQFF
CDR3nt: TGCGCCAGCAGCTTGGCCCCGGGACTAGCGGGAGGGGGCTCACATGAGCAGTTCTTC
d_gene: TRBD2
v_gene: TRBV5-1
j_gene: TRBJ2-1
abundance: few

CDR3aa: CASSLLGQGDGEQYF
CDR3nt: TGTGCCAGCAGTTTATTGGGACAGGGGGATGGCGAGCAGTACTTC
d_gene: TRBD1
v_gene: TRBV28
j_gene: TRBJ2-7
abundance: NA

CDR3aa: CASSLEDSAEQFF
CDR3nt: TGTGCCAGCAGCTTAGAGGACAGTGCTGAGCAGTTCTTC
d_gene: NA
v_gene: TRBV7-9
j_gene: TRBJ2-1
abundance: NA

CDR3aa: CASSVGTGAAFAHQPQHF
CDR3nt: TGTGCCAGCTCGGTCGGGACAGGGGCTGCATTTGCTCATCAGCCCCAGCATTTT
d_gene: TRBD1
v_gene: TRBV19
j_gene: TRBJ1-5
abundance: NA

CDR3aa: CASSEQTETQYF
CDR3nt: TGTGCCAGCAGTGAACAGACGGAGACCCAGTACTTC
d_gene: NA
v_gene: TRBV25-1
j_gene: TRBJ2-5
abundance: few

CDR3aa: CATSRPPLGLAGPSYEQYF
CDR3nt: TGTGCCACCAGCCGGCCCCCGTTGGGACTAGCGGGACCCTCCTACGAGCAGTACTTC
d_gene: TRBD2
v_gene: TRBV15
j_gene: TRBJ2-7
abundance: NA

CDR3aa: CASSLTGSQPQHF
CDR3nt: TGTGCCAGCAGCTTAACAGGGAGTCAGCCCCAGCATTTT
d_gene: NA
v_gene: TRBV5-6
j_gene: TRBJ1-5
abundance: few

CDR3aa: CATPLAGGHSGANVLTF
CDR3nt: TGTGCGACCCCACTAGCAGGCGGGCACTCTGGGGCCAACGTCCTGACTTTC
d_gene: NA
v_gene: TRBV7-2
j_gene: TRBJ2-6
abundance: NA

CDR3aa: CASSSPSRGLYYEQYF
CDR3nt: TGTGCCAGCAGTTCCCCCTCCCGGGGATTATACTACGAGCAGTACTTC
d_gene: NA
v_gene: TRBV28
j_gene: TRBJ2-7
abundance: NA

CDR3aa: CASSAQGLAGAYEQYF
CDR3nt: TGTGCCAGTAGCGCCCAAGGACTAGCGGGAGCCTACGAGCAGTACTTC
d_gene: TRBD2
v_gene: TRBV19
j_gene: TRBJ2-7
abundance: NA

CDR3aa: CASSPMGHYEQYF
CDR3nt: TGTGCCAGCAGTCCAATGGGGCACTACGAGCAGTACTTC
d_gene: NA
v_gene: TRBV28
j_gene: TRBJ2-7
abundance: few

CDR3aa: CSVGGTDTQYF
CDR3nt: TGCAGCGTTGGAGGCACAGATACGCAGTATTTT
d_gene: NA
v_gene: TRBV29-1
j_gene: TRBJ2-3
abundance: NA